The present T cell receptor (beta chain) was sequenced within a study of blood T cells in healthy people across ages. Study background: In model experiments, template switching was able to capture about one barcoded beta molecule for every two T cells that were present.

For this clonotype: Its specificity is not known.

A second PCR of 7 to 11 cycles used a sample-barcoded 5' primer and a J-beta primer mix. TCRdb redid the calling of the 5' RACE reads with MiXCR, one entry per CDR3 protein. The repertoire holds about 1.4 million distinct CDR3 sequences, with around 59% as singletons. Per the germline V gene, CDR1 is MNHNS and CDR2 is SASEGT. The CDR3 length is 13 residues. J gave up 11 bases and V 7 bases, and 3 bases lay outside the gene matches. Study-level findings and limits: Long-lived donors carried more naive CD4+ cells and greater diversity than aged donors.

The sequence was obtained from a young man in good health. V gene TRBV6-1 combines with J gene TRBJ1-6, with TRBD1 identical over 12 bases. Specimen: blood. The CDR3 loop reads CASKGQGATPLHF. CDR3 DNA sequence: TGTGCCAGCAAGGGACAGGGGGCAACACCCCTCCACTTT.